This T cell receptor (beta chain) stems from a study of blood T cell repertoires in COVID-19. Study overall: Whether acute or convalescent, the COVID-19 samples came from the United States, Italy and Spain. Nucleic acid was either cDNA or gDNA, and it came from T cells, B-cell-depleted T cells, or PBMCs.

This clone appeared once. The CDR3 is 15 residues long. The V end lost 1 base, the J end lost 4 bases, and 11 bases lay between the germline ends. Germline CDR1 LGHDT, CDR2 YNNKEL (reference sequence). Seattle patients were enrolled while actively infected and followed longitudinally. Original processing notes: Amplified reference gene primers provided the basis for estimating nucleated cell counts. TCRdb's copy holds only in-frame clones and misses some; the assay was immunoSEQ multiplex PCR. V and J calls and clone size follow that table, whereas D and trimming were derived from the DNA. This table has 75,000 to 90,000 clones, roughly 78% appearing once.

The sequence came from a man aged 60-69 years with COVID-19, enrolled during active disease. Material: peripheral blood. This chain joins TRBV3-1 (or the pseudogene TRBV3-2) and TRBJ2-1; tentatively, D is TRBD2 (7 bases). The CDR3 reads CASSQGGGTYNEQFF. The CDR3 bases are TGTGCCAGCAGCCAAGGGGGGGGGACATACAATGAGCAGTTCTTC.